Presented here are 30 T cell receptor beta chains from one specimen sequenced in a study of T cells in Graves' hyperthyroidism and ophthalmopathy. TCR beta CDR3 regions were amplified from RNA transcripts. During a first-round RT-PCR of the TCR CDR3, the HTBI primer set was used. TCRdb redid the calling of the multiplex PCR reads with MiXCR, one entry per CDR3 protein. Among 550,000 to 600,000 distinct CDR3 sequences listed, around 17% were seen once. The sample was blood. All receptors derive from a woman aged 18-29 years with Graves' hyperthyroidism.

This clonotype has more than one count but fewer than ten. V is TRBV6-4 and J is TRBJ2-5, with D tentatively TRBD2 (6 bases). V was pared by 3 bases and J by 5 bases, with 10 bases between. In germline, CDR1 is MRHNA, CDR2 SNTAGT. The CDR3 is made up of 13 amino acids. For the CDR3, the DNA is TGTGCCAGCAGTGAGGAGGGCGGGGAGACCCAGTACTTC. Its protein product is CASSEEGGETQYF.

This clonotype was seen more than once but under ten times. The rearrangement uses TRBV4-3 and TRBJ1-2; unclear D gene. The CDR3 runs 14 residues. With 0 bases removed from V and 9 bases from J, the gap between germline ends came to 14 bases. Germline lookup yields CDR1 LGHNA and CDR2 YSLEER. CDR3 amino acids: CASSQEGRLERYTF. CDR3 sequence (DNA): TGCGCCAGCAGCCAAGAAGGGCGGTTGGAGCGCTACACCTTC.

This clonotype has a count of ten or more. The chain joins TRBV3-1 to TRBJ2-3; D is ambiguous. CDR1 and CDR2 from the germline V gene are LGHDT and YNNKEL (reference sequence). This CDR3 contains 15 residues. Trimming took 3 bases from V and 0 from J, leaving 10 bases between them. In nucleotides, the CDR3 is TGTGCCAGCAGCCAGTACGGATCTAGCACAGATACGCAGTATTTT. Translated: CASSQYGSSTDTQYF.

The CDR3 protein is CSAGGLAGDNEQFF. For the CDR3, the DNA is TGCAGTGCTGGTGGACTAGCGGGTGACAATGAGCAGTTCTTC. The rearrangement joins TRBV20-1 to TRBJ2-1; TRBD2 agrees at 11 bases. Germline CDR1 is DFQATT and CDR2 is SNEGSKA (reference sequence). This CDR3 comprises 14 residues. The junction had 5 bases not matched to a gene; V was cut back by 5 bases and J by 5 bases.

The rearrangement links TRBV4-1 to TRBJ2-7; D gene unclear. Looked up from germline, CDR1 is MGHRA and CDR2 is YSYEKL. This CDR3 contains 13 residues. V gave up 1 base and J gave up 5 bases, with 9 bases separating them. Here the CDR3 reads CASSQAGIHEQYF. CDR3 nucleotide sequence: TGCGCCAGCAGCCAAGCAGGTATCCACGAGCAGTACTTC.

This clonotype was observed many times. J is TRBJ1-4 and V is TRBV28; D gene unclear. The CDR3 totals 16 residues. The germline V gene has CDR1 MDHEN and CDR2 SYDVKM. Trimming removed 8 bases at V and 0 bases at J, with 16 bases between. The CDR3 coding sequence is TGTGCCAGCGGGCTAATCGTCTCCCCAACTAATGAAAAACTGTTTTTT. Its translation is CASGLIVSPTNEKLFF.

The gene calls are TRBV9 and TRBJ2-1; D is undetermined. Germline-derived CDR1 and CDR2 are SGDLS and YYNGEE. The CDR3 has 19 amino acids. The V gene lost 0 bases and the J gene lost 0 bases, with 19 bases spanning the gap. In DNA form, the CDR3 reads TGTGCCAGCAGCGTAGCGTTATGGGATGGCGGTGACTCCTACAATGAGCAGTTCTTC. Protein product: CASSVALWDGGDSYNEQFF.

V is TRBV12-5 and J is TRBJ2-1, with D tentatively TRBD2 (6 bases). Germline V lookup: CDR1 LGHNT, CDR2 FRNRAP. V lost 2 bases and J lost 8, with 13 bases in between. CDR3 size: 14 residues. The CDR3: CASGLSRTIHEQFF. In DNA, the CDR3 is TGTGCTAGTGGTTTGAGTCGGACTATCCATGAGCAGTTCTTC.

The sample holds many counts of this clonotype. The V gene is TRBV7-2, the J gene TRBJ2-1, with 10 bases fitting TRBD2. V shed 5 bases and J 6 bases; nucleotides not matched to a gene: 7. The CDR3 runs 15 residues. CDR1 is SGHTA, CDR2 FQGNSA, per germline. The CDR3 bases are TGTGCCAGCAGCCCTAGCGGGAGTTTACTCAATGAGCAGTTCTTC. It encodes CASSPSGSLLNEQFF. Based on the CDR3 plus reference TRBV7-2 and TRBJ2-1, the full variable domain is GAGVSQSPSNKVTEKGKDVELRCDPISGHTALYWYRQSLGQGLEFLIYFQGNSAPDKSGLPSDRFSAERTGGSVSTLTIQRTQQEDSAVYLCASSPSGSLLNEQFFGPGTRLTVL.

This clonotype showed up many times. This chain connects TRBV7-9 to TRBJ1-1; D is unclear. V lost 5 bases to trimming and J lost 1 base, with 8 bases between them. This CDR3 is built from 13 residues. Germline assignment: CDR1 SEHNR and CDR2 FQNEAQ (reference sequence). Here the CDR3 reads CASSPGENTEAFF. As DNA, the CDR3 is TGTGCCAGCAGCCCTGGGGAGAACACTGAAGCTTTCTTT.

This clonotype was detected many times. The V call is TRBV7-9, the J call TRBJ2-7; D is possibly TRBD2 (7 bases). The CDR3 totals 16 residues. Trimming took 7 bases from V and 6 from J, leaving 25 bases between them. The germline gives CDR1 SEHNR, CDR2 FQNEAQ (reference sequence). The chain's CDR3 is CASTNAGGLVLREQYF. The CDR3 DNA follows: TGTGCCAGCACCAACGCCGGGGGGCTGGTCCTTCGCGAGCAGTACTTC. Based on the CDR3 plus reference TRBV7-9 and TRBJ2-7, the full variable domain is DTGVSQNPRHKITKRGQNVTFRCDPISEHNRLYWYRQTLGQGPEFLTYFQNEAQLEKSRLLSDRFSAERPKGSFSTLEIQRTEQGDSAMYLCASTNAGGLVLREQYFGPGTRLTVT.

In its sample, this clonotype was seen many times. This chain links TRBV28 with TRBJ2-3; D call uncertain. Germline loops: CDR1 MDHEN, CDR2 SYDVKM. The CDR3 has 13 residues. V was trimmed by 4 bases and J by 2 bases, leaving 7 bases between them. CDR3 in DNA: TGTGCCAGCAGTTGGGGTCCCACAGATACGCAGTATTTT. This encodes CASSWGPTDTQYF.

This clonotype was seen many times. The CDR3 protein is CASSQGGGYQPQHF. The CDR3 DNA follows: TGTGCCAGCAGCCAAGGAGGGGGTTATCAGCCCCAGCATTTT. The chain employs TRBV3-1 and TRBJ1-5; D might be TRBD1 (6 bases). The CDR3 consists of 14 residues. Trimming removed 1 base at V and 5 bases at J, with 9 bases between. Germline V CDR1 and CDR2: LGHDT, YNNKEL (reference sequence).

This clonotype turned up a few times. The chain employs TRBV5-1 and TRBJ1-2, with 7 nucleotides matching TRBD1. Germline V gives CDR1 SGHRS, CDR2 YFSETQ. The CDR3 runs 13 residues. Unmatched junction bases numbered 4, after V lost 0 bases and J lost 8 bases. CDR3 residues: CASSLEPGGGYTF. CDR3 DNA sequence: TGCGCCAGCAGCTTGGAGCCAGGGGGAGGCTACACCTTC.

Written as DNA, the CDR3 is TGCGCCAGCAGTGAGGAGGCGCAACGGAATCAGCCCCAGCATTTT. Amino acids: CASSEEAQRNQPQHF. The chain employs TRBV10-1 and TRBJ1-5; D unresolved. Germline-derived CDR1 and CDR2 are WNHNN and SYGVQD (reference sequence). V lost 2 bases and J 4 bases, leaving 12 bases between the germline ends. This CDR3 has 15 residues.

The genes are TRBV29-1 and TRBJ2-3; TRBD2 agrees at 7 bases. Germline CDR1 is SQVTM and CDR2 is ANQGSEA. Trimming took 3 bases from V and 2 from J; bases not matched to a gene: 8. CDR3 length: 15 amino acids. The DNA for the CDR3 is TGCAGCGTTGAGGGCTATGGACTAGTCACAGATACGCAGTATTTT. Protein: CSVEGYGLVTDTQYF.

This clonotype was seen a handful of times. J is TRBJ1-6 and V is TRBV4-3; D remains ambiguous. V lost 1 base and J 9 bases, leaving 13 bases between the germline ends. From germline, CDR1 is LGHNA and CDR2 YSLEER. The CDR3 has 15 amino acids. The CDR3 coding sequence is TGCGCCAGCAGCCAAGCCGCGAGGGTGGTTTCACCCCTCCACTTT. It specifies CASSQAARVVSPLHF.

V usage is TRBV6-1 and J usage is TRBJ1-5; D gene unclear. V gave up 2 bases and J gave up 0 bases, with 11 bases separating them. CDR1 is MNHNS and CDR2 is SASEGT in the germline V gene. The CDR3 spans 16 residues. The CDR3 is CASSENQAYSNQPQHF. In nucleotides, the CDR3 is TGTGCCAGCAGTGAAAACCAGGCTTATAGCAATCAGCCCCAGCATTTT.

This clonotype turned up a few times. The chain couples TRBV9 to TRBJ1-1, with a weak D call TRBD1 (5 bases). In germline, CDR1 is SGDLS, CDR2 YYNGEE. This CDR3 is 15 amino acids long. V was clipped by 0 bases and J by 4 bases, with 13 bases between them. As DNA, the CDR3 is TGTGCCAGCAGCGTAGGTTGGGGGTTGGGCACTGAAGCTTTCTTT. It codes for CASSVGWGLGTEAFF.

This clonotype was picked up a small number of times. The rearrangement uses TRBV7-3 and TRBJ2-3, with D possibly matching TRBD1 (6 bases). Germline CDR1 and CDR2: SGHTA and FQGTGA. Trimming cost V 4 bases and J 2 bases, with 13 bases left between them. This CDR3 is 15 amino acids long. The CDR3 sequence: CASSYTGRTTDTQYF. CDR3 nucleotide sequence: TGTGCCAGCAGCTACACAGGGAGAACCACAGATACGCAGTATTTT.

This clonotype was recorded many times. CDR3 sequence: CASSHGENNEQFF. The CDR3 DNA reads as TGTGCCAGCAGCCACGGGGAAAACAATGAGCAGTTCTTC. V usage is TRBV3-1 and J usage is TRBJ2-1; D perhaps matches TRBD2 (5 bases). CDR1 LGHDT and CDR2 YNNKEL come from the germline V gene (reference sequence). This CDR3 comprises 13 residues. V was clipped by 3 bases and J by 5 bases, with 8 bases between them.

This clonotype showed up just a few times. J is TRBJ2-5 and V is TRBV4-1, with TRBD1 matching over 10 bases. With 1 base clipped from V and 5 bases from J, the junction kept 10 bases outside the gene matches. The CDR3 extends over 17 amino acids. Germline V lookup: CDR1 MGHRA, CDR2 YSYEKL. CDR3 DNA sequence: TGCGCCAGCAGCCAAGTTCGAGGACAGGGGGTGTTGGAGACCCAGTACTTC. Translated: CASSQVRGQGVLETQYF.

V gene TRBV12-3 or TRBV12-4 combines with J gene TRBJ1-2; D is unresolved. V lost 5 bases, J lost 2 bases, and 9 bases lay in between. This CDR3 spans 13 amino acids. DNA of the CDR3: TGTGCCAGCAGTCATTCAGAAAACTATGGCTACACCTTC. Its translation: CASSHSENYGYTF.

Ten or more counts support this clonotype. The chain is built from TRBV20-1 and TRBJ2-5; 9 bases match TRBD1. CDR1 DFQATT and CDR2 SNEGSKA come from the germline V gene (reference sequence). The CDR3 contains 14 residues. V shed 6 bases, J shed 2 bases, and the junction held 7 bases outside the gene matches. CDR3: CSAVQGAIQETQYF. The CDR3 DNA follows: TGCAGTGCAGTACAGGGGGCGATACAAGAGACCCAGTACTTC.

This chain joins TRBV6-1 and TRBJ2-7; 8 positions agree with TRBD1. Germline V lookup: CDR1 MNHNS, CDR2 SASEGT. The CDR3 sequence is 15 residues long. After removal of 5 bases from V and 2 bases from J, the junction contained 8 bases not matched to a gene. The CDR3 coding sequence is TGTGCCAGCAGTTTCCAAGGACAGGGCCCCTACGAGCAGTACTTC. Residues: CASSFQGQGPYEQYF.

This sequence joins TRBV14 and TRBJ1-6, with D maybe TRBD1 (5 bases). The CDR3 loop spans 15 amino acids. V shed 3 bases and J shed 10 bases, with 16 bases lying between them. Germline values: CDR1 SGHDN, CDR2 FVKESK. The CDR3 loop reads CASSHQRGAVSPLHF. The DNA for the CDR3 is TGTGCCAGCAGCCACCAAAGGGGTGCCGTCTCACCCCTCCACTTT. The entire variable domain, with the rest obtained from reference TRBV14 and TRBJ1-6, is as follows: EAGVTQFPSHSVIEKGQTVTLRCDPISGHDNLYWYRRVMGKEIKFLLHFVKESKQDESGMPNNRFLAERTGGTYSTLKVQPAELEDSGVYFCASSHQRGAVSPLHFGNGTRLTVT.

The chain has TRBV27 and TRBJ2-6; 7 bases align to TRBD1. Germline assignment: CDR1 MNHEY and CDR2 SMNVEV (reference sequence). The CDR3 is 16 amino acids. After removal of 5 bases from V and 0 bases from J, the junction contained 4 bases not matched to a gene. CDR3: CASSPHRGSGANVLTF. The CDR3 bases are TGTGCCAGCAGTCCCCACAGGGGCTCTGGGGCCAACGTCCTGACTTTC.

This clonotype was seen a handful of times. V is TRBV12-3 or TRBV12-4 and J is TRBJ1-2; TRBD1 matches at 9 bases. The V segment lost 7 bases and the J segment 11 bases; nucleotides outside the gene matches: 11. The CDR3 has 13 residues. CDR3 coding DNA: TGTGCCAGCACCCTCGACAGGGGGGATTTTTACACCTTC. Its translation: CASTLDRGDFYTF.

This clonotype was counted a single time. The rearrangement joins TRBV7-2 to TRBJ2-7, with 8 bases aligning to TRBD2. CDR1 SGHTA and CDR2 FQGNSA come from the germline V gene. This CDR3 spans 13 amino acids. V lost 5 bases to trimming and J lost 7 bases; unmatched junction nucleotides: 7. The DNA of the CDR3 is TGTGCCAGCAGCGATGGACTAGCAAAGGAGCAGTACTTC. This gives the protein CASSDGLAKEQYF.

This clonotype was seen many times. V and J are TRBV10-2 and TRBJ1-1; D is perhaps TRBD1 (5 bases). Germline CDR1 WSHSY, CDR2 SAAADI. Trimming stripped 6 bases from V and 1 base from J, with 15 bases between. This CDR3 has 15 amino acids. The chain's CDR3 is CASRGTEGWNTEAFF. The CDR3 DNA reads as TGCGCCAGCAGGGGGACGGAGGGGTGGAACACTGAAGCTTTCTTT.